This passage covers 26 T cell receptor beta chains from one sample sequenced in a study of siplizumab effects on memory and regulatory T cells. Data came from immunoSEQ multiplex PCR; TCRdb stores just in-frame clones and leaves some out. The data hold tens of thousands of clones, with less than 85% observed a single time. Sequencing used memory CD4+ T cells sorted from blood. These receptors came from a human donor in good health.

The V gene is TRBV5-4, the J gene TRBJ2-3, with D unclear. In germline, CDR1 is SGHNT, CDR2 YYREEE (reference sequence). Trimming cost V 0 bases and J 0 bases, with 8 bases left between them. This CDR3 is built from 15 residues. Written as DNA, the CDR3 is TGTGCCAGCAGCTTGGGGGCTACTAGCACAGATACGCAGTATTTT. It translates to CASSLGATSTDTQYF.

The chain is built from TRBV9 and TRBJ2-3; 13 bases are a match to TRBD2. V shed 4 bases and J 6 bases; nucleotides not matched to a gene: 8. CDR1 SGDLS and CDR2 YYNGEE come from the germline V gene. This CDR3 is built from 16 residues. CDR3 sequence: CASSIGLAGAVDTQYF. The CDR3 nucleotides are TGTGCCAGCAGCATCGGACTAGCGGGAGCAGTGGATACGCAGTATTTT.

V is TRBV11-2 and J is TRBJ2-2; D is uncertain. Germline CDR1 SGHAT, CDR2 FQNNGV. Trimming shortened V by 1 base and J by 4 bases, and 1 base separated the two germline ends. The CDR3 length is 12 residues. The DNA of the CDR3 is TGTGCCAGCAGCTTAGGCACCGGGGAGCTGTTTTTT. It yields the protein CASSLGTGELFF.

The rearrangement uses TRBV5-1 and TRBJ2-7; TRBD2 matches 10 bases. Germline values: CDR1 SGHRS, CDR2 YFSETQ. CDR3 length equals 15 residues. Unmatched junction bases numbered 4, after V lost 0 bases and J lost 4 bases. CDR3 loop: CASSLDLAGAYEQYF. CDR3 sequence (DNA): TGCGCCAGCAGCTTGGACCTAGCGGGAGCGTACGAGCAGTACTTC.

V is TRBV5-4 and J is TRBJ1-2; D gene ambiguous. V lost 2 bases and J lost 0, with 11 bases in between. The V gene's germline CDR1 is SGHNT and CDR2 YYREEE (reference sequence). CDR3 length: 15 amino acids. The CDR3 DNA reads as TGTGCCAGCAGCTTAAGTGCGGATTCTAACTATGGCTACACCTTC. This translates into CASSLSADSNYGYTF.

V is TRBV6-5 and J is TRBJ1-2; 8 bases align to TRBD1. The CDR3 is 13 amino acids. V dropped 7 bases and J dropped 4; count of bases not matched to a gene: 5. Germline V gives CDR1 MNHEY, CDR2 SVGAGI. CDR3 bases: TGTGCCAGCATCAAAGGACAGGGCTATGGCTACACCTTC. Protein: CASIKGQGYGYTF.

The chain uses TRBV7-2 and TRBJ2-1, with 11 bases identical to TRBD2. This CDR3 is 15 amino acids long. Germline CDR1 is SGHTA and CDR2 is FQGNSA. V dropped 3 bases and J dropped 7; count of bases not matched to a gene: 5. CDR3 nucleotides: TGTGCCAGCAGCTTTACTAGCGGGAGTAGGAATGAGCAGTTCTTC. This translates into CASSFTSGSRNEQFF.

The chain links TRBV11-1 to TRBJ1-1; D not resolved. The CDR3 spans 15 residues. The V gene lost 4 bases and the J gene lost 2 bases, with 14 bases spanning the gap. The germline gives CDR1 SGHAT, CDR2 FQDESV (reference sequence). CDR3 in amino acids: CASSSRSGRNTEAFF. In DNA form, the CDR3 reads TGTGCCAGCAGCTCGCGGTCTGGGCGTAACACTGAAGCTTTCTTT.

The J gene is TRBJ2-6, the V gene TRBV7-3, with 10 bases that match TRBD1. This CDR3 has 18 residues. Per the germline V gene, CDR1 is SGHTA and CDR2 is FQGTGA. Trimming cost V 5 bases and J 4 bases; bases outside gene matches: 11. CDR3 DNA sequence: TGTGCCAGCAGCCTTCCGGGACAGGGGTTAGTCGGGGCCAACGTCCTGACTTTC. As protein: CASSLPGQGLVGANVLTF.

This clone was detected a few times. CDR3 sequence reads: CASSLGRGGPETQYF. CDR3 nucleotide sequence: TGTGCCAGCAGCTTAGGGCGGGGGGGCCCAGAGACCCAGTACTTC. The V gene is TRBV7-2, the J gene TRBJ2-5, with TRBD2 identical over 9 bases. After removal of 1 base from V and 4 bases from J, the junction contained 4 bases not matched to a gene. The CDR3 consists of 15 residues. Germline V gene lookup returns CDR1 SGHTA and CDR2 FQGNSA.

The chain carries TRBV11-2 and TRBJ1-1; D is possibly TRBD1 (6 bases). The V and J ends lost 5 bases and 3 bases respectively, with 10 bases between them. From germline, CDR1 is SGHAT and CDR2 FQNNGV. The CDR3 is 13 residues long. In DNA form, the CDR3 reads TGTGCCAGCAGCCAGGGGAGAGACACTGAAGCTTTCTTT. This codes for CASSQGRDTEAFF.

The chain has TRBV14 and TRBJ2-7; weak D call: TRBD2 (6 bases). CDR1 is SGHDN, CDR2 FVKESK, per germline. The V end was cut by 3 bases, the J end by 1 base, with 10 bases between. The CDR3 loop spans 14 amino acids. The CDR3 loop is CASSHSGVSYEQYF. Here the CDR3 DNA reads TGTGCCAGCAGCCACTCGGGGGTGTCCTACGAGCAGTACTTC.

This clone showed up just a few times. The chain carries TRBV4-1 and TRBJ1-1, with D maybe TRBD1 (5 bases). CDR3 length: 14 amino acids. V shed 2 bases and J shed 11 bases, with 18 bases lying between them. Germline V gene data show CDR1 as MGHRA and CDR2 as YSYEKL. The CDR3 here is CASSQSSGAVGAFF. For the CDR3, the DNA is TGCGCCAGCAGCCAATCTTCCGGGGCCGTGGGGGCTTTCTTT.

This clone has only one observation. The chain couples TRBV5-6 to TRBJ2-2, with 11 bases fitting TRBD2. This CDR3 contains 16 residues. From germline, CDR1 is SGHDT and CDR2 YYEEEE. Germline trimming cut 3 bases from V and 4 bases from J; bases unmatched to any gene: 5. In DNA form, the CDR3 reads TGTGCCAGCAGCTCCCTAGCGGGGGGCTTCACCGGGGAGCTGTTTTTT. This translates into CASSSLAGGFTGELFF. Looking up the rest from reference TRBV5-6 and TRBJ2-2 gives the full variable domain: DAGVTQSPTHLIKTRGQQVTLRCSPKSGHDTVSWYQQALGQGPQFIFQYYEEEERQRGNFPDRFSGHQFPNYSSELNVNALLLGDSALYLCASSSLAGGFTGELFFGEGSRLTVL.

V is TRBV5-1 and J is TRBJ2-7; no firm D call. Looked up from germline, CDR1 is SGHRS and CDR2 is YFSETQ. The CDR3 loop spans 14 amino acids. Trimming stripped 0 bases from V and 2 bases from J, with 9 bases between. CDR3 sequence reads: CASSLVGLAYEQYF. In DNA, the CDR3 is TGCGCCAGCAGCTTGGTTGGATTGGCCTACGAGCAGTACTTC.

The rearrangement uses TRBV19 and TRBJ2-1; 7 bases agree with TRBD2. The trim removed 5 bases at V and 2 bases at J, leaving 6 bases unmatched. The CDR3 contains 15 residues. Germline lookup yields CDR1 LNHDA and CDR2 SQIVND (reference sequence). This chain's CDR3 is CASSFTSDTYNEQFF. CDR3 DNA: TGTGCCAGTAGTTTCACTAGCGACACCTACAATGAGCAGTTCTTC.

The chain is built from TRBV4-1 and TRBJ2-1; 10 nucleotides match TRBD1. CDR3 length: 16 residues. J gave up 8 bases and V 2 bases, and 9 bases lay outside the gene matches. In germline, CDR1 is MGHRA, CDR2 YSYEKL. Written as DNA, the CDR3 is TGCGCCAGCAGCCAAAGACAGGGGGCTATTAGGGATGAGCAGTTCTTC. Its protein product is CASSQRQGAIRDEQFF.

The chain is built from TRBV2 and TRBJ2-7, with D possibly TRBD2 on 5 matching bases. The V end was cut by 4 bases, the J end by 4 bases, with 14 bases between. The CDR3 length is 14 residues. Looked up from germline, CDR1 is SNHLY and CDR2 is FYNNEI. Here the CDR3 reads CASSVQSGAYEQYF. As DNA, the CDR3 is TGTGCCAGCAGTGTACAAAGCGGAGCGTACGAGCAGTACTTC.

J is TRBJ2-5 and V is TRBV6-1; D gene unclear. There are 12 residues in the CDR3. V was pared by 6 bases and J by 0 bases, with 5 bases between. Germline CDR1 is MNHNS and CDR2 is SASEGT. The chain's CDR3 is CASRPNQETQYF. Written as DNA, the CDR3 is TGTGCCAGCAGACCGAACCAAGAGACCCAGTACTTC.

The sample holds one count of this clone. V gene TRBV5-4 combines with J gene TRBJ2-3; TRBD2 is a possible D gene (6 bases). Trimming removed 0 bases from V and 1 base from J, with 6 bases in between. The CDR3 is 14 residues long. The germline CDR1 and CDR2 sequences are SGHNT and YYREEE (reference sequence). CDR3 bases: TGTGCCAGCAGCTTGGCGGGGGGCACAGATACGCAGTATTTT. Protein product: CASSLAGGTDTQYF.

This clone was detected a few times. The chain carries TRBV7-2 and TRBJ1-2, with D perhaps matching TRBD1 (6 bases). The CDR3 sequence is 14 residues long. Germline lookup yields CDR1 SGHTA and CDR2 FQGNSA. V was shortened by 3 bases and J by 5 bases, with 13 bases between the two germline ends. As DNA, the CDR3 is TGTGCCAGCAGCTTGGCAGGACAGACGTATGGCTACACCTTC. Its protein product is CASSLAGQTYGYTF. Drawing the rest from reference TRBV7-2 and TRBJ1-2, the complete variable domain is GAGVSQSPSNKVTEKGKDVELRCDPISGHTALYWYRQSLGQGLEFLIYFQGNSAPDKSGLPSDRFSAERTGGSVSTLTIQRTQQEDSAVYLCASSLAGQTYGYTFGSGTRLTVV.

The CDR3 sequence is CASSLHSNYGYTF. DNA of the CDR3: TGTGCCAGCAGCCTACATTCAAACTATGGCTACACCTTC. The chain joins TRBV28 to TRBJ1-2; D not resolved. Germline CDR1 reads MDHEN; CDR2 reads SYDVKM. V was clipped by 6 bases and J by 2 bases, with 10 bases between them. This CDR3 spans 13 amino acids.

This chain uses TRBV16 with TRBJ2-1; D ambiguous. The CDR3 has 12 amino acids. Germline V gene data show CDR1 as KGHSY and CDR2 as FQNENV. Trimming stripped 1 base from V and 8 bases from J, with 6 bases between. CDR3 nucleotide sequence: TGTGCCAGCAGCCAATTTGGGTATGAGCAGTTCTTC. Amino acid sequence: CASSQFGYEQFF.

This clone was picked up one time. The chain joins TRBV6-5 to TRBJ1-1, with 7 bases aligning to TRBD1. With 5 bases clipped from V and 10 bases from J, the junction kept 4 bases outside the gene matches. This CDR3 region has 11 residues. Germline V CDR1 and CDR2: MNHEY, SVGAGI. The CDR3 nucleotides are TGTGCCAGCAGTCAGGGGGGGGGAGCTTTCTTT. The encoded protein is CASSQGGGAFF.

This chain's CDR3 is CASSRESSYNEQFF. The CDR3 coding sequence is TGTGCCAGCAGTCGGGAGAGCTCCTACAATGAGCAGTTCTTC. The chain links TRBV6-1 to TRBJ2-1, with D possibly TRBD2 on 6 matching bases. CDR1 MNHNS and CDR2 SASEGT come from the germline V gene. V was pared by 5 bases and J by 0 bases, with 8 bases between. This CDR3 comprises 14 residues.

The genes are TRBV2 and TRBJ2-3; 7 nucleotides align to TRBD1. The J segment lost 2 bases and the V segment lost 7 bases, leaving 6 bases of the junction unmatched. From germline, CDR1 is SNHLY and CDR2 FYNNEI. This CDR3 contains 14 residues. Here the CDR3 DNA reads TGTGCCAGCAAAGGGGACAGAATCACAGATACGCAGTATTTT. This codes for CASKGDRITDTQYF.